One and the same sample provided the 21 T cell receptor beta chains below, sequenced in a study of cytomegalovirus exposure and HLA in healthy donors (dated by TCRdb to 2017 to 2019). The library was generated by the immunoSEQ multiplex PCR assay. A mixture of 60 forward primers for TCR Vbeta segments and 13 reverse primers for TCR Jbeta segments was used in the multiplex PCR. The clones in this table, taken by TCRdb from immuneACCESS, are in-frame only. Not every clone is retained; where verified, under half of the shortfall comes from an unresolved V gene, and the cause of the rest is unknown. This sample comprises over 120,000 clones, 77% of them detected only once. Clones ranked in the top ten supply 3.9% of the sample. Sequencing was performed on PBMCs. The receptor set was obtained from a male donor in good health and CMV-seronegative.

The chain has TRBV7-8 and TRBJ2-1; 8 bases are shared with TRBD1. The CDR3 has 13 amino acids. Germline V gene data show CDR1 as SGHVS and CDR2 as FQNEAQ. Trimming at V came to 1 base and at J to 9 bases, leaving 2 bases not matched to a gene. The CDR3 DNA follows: TGTGCCAGCAGCTTAGGACAGGGGATTGAGCAGTTCTTC. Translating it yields CASSLGQGIEQFF.

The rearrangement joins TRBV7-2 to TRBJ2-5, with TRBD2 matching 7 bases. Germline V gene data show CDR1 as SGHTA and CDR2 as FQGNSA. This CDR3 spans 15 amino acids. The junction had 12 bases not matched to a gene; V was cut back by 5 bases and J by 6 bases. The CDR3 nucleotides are TGTGCCAGCAGCCAATCTCTCGGGGAGGGGAAGACCCAGTACTTC. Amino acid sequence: CASSQSLGEGKTQYF.

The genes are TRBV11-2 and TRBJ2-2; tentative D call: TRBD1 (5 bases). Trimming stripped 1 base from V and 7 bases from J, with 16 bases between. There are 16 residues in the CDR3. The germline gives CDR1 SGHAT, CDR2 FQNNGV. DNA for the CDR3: TGTGCCAGCAGCTTAGGAGCGATCAGGGTGAACGGGGAGCTGTTTTTT. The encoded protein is CASSLGAIRVNGELFF.

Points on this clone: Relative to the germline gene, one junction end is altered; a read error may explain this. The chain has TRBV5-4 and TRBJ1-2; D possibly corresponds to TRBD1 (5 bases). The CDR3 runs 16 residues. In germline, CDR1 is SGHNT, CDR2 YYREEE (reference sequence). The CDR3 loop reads CASGLMSGGVYYGYTF. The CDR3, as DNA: TGTGCCAGCGGCTTGATGTCGGGAGGGGTTTACTATGGCTACACCTTC.

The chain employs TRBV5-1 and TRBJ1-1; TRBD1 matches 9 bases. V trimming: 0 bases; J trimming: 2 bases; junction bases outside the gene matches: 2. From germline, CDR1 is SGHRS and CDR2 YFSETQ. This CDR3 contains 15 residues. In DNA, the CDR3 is TGCGCCAGCAGCTTGGGGGACAGGGATAACACTGAAGCTTTCTTT. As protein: CASSLGDRDNTEAFF.

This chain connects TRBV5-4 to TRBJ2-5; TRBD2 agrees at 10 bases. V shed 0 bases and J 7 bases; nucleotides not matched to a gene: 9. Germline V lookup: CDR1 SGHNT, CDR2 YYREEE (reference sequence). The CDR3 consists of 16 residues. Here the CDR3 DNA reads TGTGCCAGCAGCTTGGCAGAGCCTAGCGGGAGTCGGACCCAGTACTTC. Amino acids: CASSLAEPSGSRTQYF.

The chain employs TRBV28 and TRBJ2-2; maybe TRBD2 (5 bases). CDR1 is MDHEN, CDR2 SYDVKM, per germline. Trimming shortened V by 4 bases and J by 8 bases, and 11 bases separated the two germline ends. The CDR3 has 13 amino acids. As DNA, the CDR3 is TGTGCCAGCAGTTCCAGGCTAGCAGGGGAGCTGTTTTTT. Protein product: CASSSRLAGELFF.

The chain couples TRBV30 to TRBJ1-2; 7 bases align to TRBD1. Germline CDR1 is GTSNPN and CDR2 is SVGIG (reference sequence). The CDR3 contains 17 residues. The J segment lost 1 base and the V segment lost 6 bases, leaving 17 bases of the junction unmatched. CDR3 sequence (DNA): TGTGCCTGCCTTGCACCCCACGCGGGACAGATTAACTATGGCTACACCTTC. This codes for CACLAPHAGQINYGYTF. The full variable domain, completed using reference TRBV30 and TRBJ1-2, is SQTIHQWPATLVQPVGSPLSLECTVEGTSNPNLYWYRQAAGRGLQLLFYSVGIGQISSEVPQNLSASRPQDRQFILSSKKLLLSDSGFYLCACLAPHAGQINYGYTFGSGTRLTVV.

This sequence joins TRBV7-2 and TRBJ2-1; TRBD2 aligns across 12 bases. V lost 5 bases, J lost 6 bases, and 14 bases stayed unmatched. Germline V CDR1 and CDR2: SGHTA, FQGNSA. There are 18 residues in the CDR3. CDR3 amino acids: CASSLLGLAGGWANEQFF. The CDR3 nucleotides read TGTGCCAGCAGCCTATTGGGGCTAGCGGGGGGGTGGGCCAATGAGCAGTTCTTC.

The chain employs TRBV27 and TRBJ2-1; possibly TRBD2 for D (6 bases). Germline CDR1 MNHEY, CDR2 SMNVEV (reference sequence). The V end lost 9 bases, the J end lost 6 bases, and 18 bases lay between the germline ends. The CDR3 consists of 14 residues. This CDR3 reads CASFSRRVSNEQFF. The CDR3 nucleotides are TGTGCCAGTTTCTCTCGGAGGGTGTCCAATGAGCAGTTCTTC.

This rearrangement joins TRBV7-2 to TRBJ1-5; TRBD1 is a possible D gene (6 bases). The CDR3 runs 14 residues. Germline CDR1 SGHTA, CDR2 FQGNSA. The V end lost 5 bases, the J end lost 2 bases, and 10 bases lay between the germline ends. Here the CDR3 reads CASSSRGGNQPQHF. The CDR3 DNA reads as TGTGCCAGCAGCAGCAGGGGTGGCAATCAGCCCCAGCATTTT.

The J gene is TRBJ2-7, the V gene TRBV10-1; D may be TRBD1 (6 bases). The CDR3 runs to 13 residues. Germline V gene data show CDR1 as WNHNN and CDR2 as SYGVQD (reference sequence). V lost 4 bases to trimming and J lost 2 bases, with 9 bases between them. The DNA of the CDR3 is TGCGCCAGCAGTGCAGGGGAGCCCTACGAGCAGTACTTC. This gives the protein CASSAGEPYEQYF.

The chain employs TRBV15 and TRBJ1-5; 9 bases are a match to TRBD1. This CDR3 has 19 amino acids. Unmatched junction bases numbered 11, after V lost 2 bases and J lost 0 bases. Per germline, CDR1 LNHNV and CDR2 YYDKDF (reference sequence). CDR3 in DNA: TGTGCCACCAGCAGAATAGAGGGACAGGGACAGTATAGCAATCAGCCCCAGCATTTT. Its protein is CATSRIEGQGQYSNQPQHF.

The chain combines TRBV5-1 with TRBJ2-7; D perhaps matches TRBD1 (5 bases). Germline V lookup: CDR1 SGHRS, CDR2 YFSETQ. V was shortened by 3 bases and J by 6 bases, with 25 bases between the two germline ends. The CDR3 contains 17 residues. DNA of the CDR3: TGCGCCAGCAGCTCAAAGACGGACATGACAGTTTCGGGCGAGCAGTACTTC. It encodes CASSSKTDMTVSGEQYF.

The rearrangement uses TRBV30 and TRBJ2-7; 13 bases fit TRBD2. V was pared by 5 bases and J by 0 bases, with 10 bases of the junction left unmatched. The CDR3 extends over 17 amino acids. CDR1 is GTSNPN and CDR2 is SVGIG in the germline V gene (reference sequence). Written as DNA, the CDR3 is TGTGCCTGGTCTAGGACTAGCGGGAGCCTCCACTCCTACGAGCAGTACTTC. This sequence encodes CAWSRTSGSLHSYEQYF.

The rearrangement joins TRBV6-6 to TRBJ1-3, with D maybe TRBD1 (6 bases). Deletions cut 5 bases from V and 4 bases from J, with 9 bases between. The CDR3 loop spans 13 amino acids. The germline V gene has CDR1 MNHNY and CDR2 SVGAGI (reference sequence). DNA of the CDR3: TGTGCCAGCAGTCGGGACACAGGAAACACCATATATTTT. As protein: CASSRDTGNTIYF.

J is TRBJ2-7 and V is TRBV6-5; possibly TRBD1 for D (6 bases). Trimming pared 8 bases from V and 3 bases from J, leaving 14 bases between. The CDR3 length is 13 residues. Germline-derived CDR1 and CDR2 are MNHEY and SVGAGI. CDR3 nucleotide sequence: TGTGCCAGCGGGGGCAGGGACCACTACGAGCAGTACTTC. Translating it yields CASGGRDHYEQYF.

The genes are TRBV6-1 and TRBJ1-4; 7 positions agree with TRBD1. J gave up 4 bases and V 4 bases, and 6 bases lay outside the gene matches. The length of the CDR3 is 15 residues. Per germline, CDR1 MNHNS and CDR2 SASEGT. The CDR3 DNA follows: TGTGCCAGCAGTGTTATAAGGGGGCATAATGAAAAACTGTTTTTT. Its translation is CASSVIRGHNEKLFF.

As DNA, the CDR3 is TGTGCCAGCAGCTCCCCGCCGGGTGAAGCTTTCTTT. This codes for CASSSPPGEAFF. The chain has TRBV7-2 and TRBJ1-1; D is uncertain. The CDR3 runs to 12 residues. The germline gives CDR1 SGHTA, CDR2 FQGNSA. Trimming cost V 4 bases and J 7 bases, with 10 bases left between them.

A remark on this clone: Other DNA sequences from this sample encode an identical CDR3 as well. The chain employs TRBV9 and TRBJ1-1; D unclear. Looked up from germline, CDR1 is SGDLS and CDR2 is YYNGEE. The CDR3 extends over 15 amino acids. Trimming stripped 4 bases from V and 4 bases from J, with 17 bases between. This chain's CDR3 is CASSIDGFEGTEAFF. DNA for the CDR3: TGTGCCAGCAGCATCGACGGGTTTGAAGGCACTGAAGCTTTCTTT. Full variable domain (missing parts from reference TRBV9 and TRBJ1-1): DSGVTQTPKHLITATGQRVTLRCSPRSGDLSVYWYQQSLDQGLQFLIQYYNGEERAKGNILERFSAQQFPDLHSELNLSSLELGDSALYFCASSIDGFEGTEAFFGQGTRLTVV.

For the CDR3, the DNA is TGTGCCAGTAGCAACAACAGGGAAGTGAGAGAGACCCAGTACTTC. Its translation: CASSNNREVRETQYF. The chain recombines TRBV19 with TRBJ2-5; D may be TRBD1 (6 bases). Germline CDR1 is LNHDA and CDR2 is SQIVND (reference sequence). Trimming took 6 bases from V and 4 from J, leaving 18 bases between them. This CDR3 has 15 residues.